Below are 10 T cell receptor beta chains sequenced from a single sample in a study of control samples from healthy donors and cancer patients. The data were produced by immunoSEQ multiplex PCR, yet TCRdb's version contains in-frame clones alone and is incomplete. The data show roughly 84,000 clones, about 91% seen once. Sequencing was done on a sample of blood. The receptors here all came from a man between 50 and 59 years old in good health.

The V and J genes are TRBV20-1 and TRBJ2-1; no clear D. V was trimmed by 7 bases and J by 4 bases, leaving 8 bases between them. Germline assignment: CDR1 DFQATT and CDR2 SNEGSKA (reference sequence). The CDR3 is 11 amino acids. Written as DNA, the CDR3 is TGCAGTGTCGGGTCTTACAATGAGCAGTTCTTC. Amino acids: CSVGSYNEQFF.

The V gene is TRBV5-1, the J gene TRBJ1-2; 9 nucleotides match TRBD1. CDR3 size: 14 residues. The ends lost 2 bases at V and 6 bases at J; junction bases unmatched: 5. Germline V lookup: CDR1 SGHRS, CDR2 YFSETQ. CDR3 nucleotide sequence: TGCGCCAGCAGCTTAGGCGACAGGGGGAATGGCTACACCTTC. Translated, it gives CASSLGDRGNGYTF.

This chain connects TRBV11-3 to TRBJ1-1; 9 bases map to TRBD1. CDR1 is SGHNT, CDR2 YENEEA, per germline. The CDR3 has 16 residues. J was trimmed by 6 bases and V by 5 bases; bases with no gene match: 13. CDR3 in DNA: TGTGCCAGCAGCCCACACGGACAGGGGCGCATTTCTGAAGCTTTCTTT. Amino acid sequence: CASSPHGQGRISEAFF.

This chain connects TRBV7-9 to TRBJ2-2; D is unclear. Trimming shortened V by 6 bases and J by 5 bases, and 10 bases separated the two germline ends. The CDR3 has 13 amino acids. Germline V gives CDR1 SEHNR, CDR2 FQNEAQ (reference sequence). DNA of the CDR3: TGTGCCAGCAGTCCAGCAGGAACCGGGGAGCTGTTTTTT. It translates to CASSPAGTGELFF.

The J gene is TRBJ1-2, the V gene TRBV21-1; TRBD1, the table's D call, was not compared with the DNA. TRBV21-1 is marked as a pseudogene. The CDR3 extends over 14 amino acids. CDR3: CASSTRDRGYGYTF. The CDR3 region has the DNA TGTGCCAGCAGCACTCGGGACAGGGGATATGGCTACACCTTC.

The chain couples TRBV5-6 to TRBJ1-5; D gene ambiguous. Germline values: CDR1 SGHDT, CDR2 YYEEEE. The CDR3 is made up of 13 amino acids. The germline V and J ends were trimmed by 1 base and 4 bases, with 6 bases remaining between them. The DNA of the CDR3 is TGTGCCAGCAGCTTGCCCGGGAATCAGCCCCAGCATTTT. Translated, it gives CASSLPGNQPQHF. Together with reference TRBV5-6 and TRBJ1-5, the CDR3 gives the full variable domain: DAGVTQSPTHLIKTRGQQVTLRCSPKSGHDTVSWYQQALGQGPQFIFQYYEEEERQRGNFPDRFSGHQFPNYSSELNVNALLLGDSALYLCASSLPGNQPQHFGDGTRLSIL.

V and J are TRBV4-3 and TRBJ2-7; D is uncertain. The CDR3 runs to 13 residues. Germline loops: CDR1 LGHNA, CDR2 YSLEER. V was cut by 3 bases and J by 1 base, with 7 bases left in between. The CDR3, as DNA: TGCGCCAGCAGCCAGACTCGGTCCTACGAGCAGTACTTC. It encodes CASSQTRSYEQYF.

This clone appeared once. This chain uses TRBV5-1 with TRBJ2-4; D perhaps matches TRBD2 (5 bases). V lost 0 bases and J lost 6, with 10 bases in between. The germline V gene encodes CDR1 SGHRS and CDR2 YFSETQ. CDR3 size: 14 residues. CDR3 protein: CASSLDNGVNIQYF. CDR3 in DNA: TGCGCCAGCAGCTTGGACAACGGGGTAAACATTCAGTACTTC. Full variable domain (remainder filled in from reference TRBV5-1 and TRBJ2-4): KAGVTQTPRYLIKTRGQQVTLSCSPISGHRSVSWYQQTPGQGLQFLFEYFSETQRNKGNFPGRFSGRQFSNSRSEMNVSTLELGDSALYLCASSLDNGVNIQYFGAGTRLSVL.

The sample holds one count of this clone. This rearrangement joins TRBV27 to TRBJ2-2; D is unclear. This CDR3 is built from 16 residues. V lost 1 base and J lost 5, with 14 bases in between. From germline, CDR1 is MNHEY and CDR2 SMNVEV (reference sequence). CDR3 protein: CASSLLPSTLTGELFF. The CDR3 region has the DNA TGTGCCAGCAGTTTATTGCCCTCAACCCTAACCGGGGAGCTGTTTTTT.

V gene TRBV9 combines with J gene TRBJ1-1; a weak D match, TRBD1 (6 bases). V was clipped by 0 bases and J by 4 bases, with 7 bases between them. The CDR3 runs 13 residues. Germline V CDR1 and CDR2: SGDLS, YYNGEE. In DNA form, the CDR3 reads TGTGCCAGCAGCGTAGTACAGGGCACTGAAGCTTTCTTT. Its translation is CASSVVQGTEAFF.